This passage covers 29 T cell receptor beta chains from one sample sequenced in a study of T cell repertoires in cytomegalovirus infection (dated by TCRdb to about 2019). The sample was run on an Illumina HiSeq 1500. The public sequencing data were trimmed at Q25 with fastp and processed into clonotypes with MiXCR by TCRdb, which kept only in-frame beta chains. All rows with the same CDR3 protein become a single entry with the most common DNA and genes. Recorded for this sample are more than 140,000 distinct CDR3 sequences; roughly 6% of them occurred a single time. The top ten clonotypes cover roughly 18% of the sample. The sequenced sample was PBMCs. Source of these receptors: a human donor in good health (CMV status not recorded). Some clones in this sample may be carry-over from other donors' samples.

A few counts support this clonotype. The chain combines TRBV7-8 with TRBJ1-2, with a possible D match to TRBD1 (6 bases). This CDR3 has 15 residues. V lost 0 bases and J lost 4, with 12 bases in between. Germline V gene data show CDR1 as SGHVS and CDR2 as FQNEAQ. This chain's CDR3 is CASSLARGGLYGYTF. The CDR3 bases are TGTGCCAGCAGCTTAGCGCGCGGGGGGCTCTATGGCTACACCTTC.

This clonotype showed up many times. This chain connects TRBV5-6 to TRBJ1-6; D is perhaps TRBD1 (5 bases). V was clipped by 0 bases and J by 8 bases, with 12 bases between them. Germline values: CDR1 SGHDT, CDR2 YYEEEE. CDR3 length: 15 residues. CDR3 loop: CASSLGWGRDSPLHF. CDR3 bases: TGTGCCAGCAGCTTGGGATGGGGGAGAGATTCACCCCTCCACTTT. The variable domain in full, completed from reference TRBV5-6 and TRBJ1-6, reads DAGVTQSPTHLIKTRGQQVTLRCSPKSGHDTVSWYQQALGQGPQFIFQYYEEEERQRGNFPDRFSGHQFPNYSSELNVNALLLGDSALYLCASSLGWGRDSPLHFGNGTRLTVT.

This clonotype has ten or more counts. CDR3 loop: CASSLSRVSEKLFF. The CDR3 coding sequence is TGTGCCAGCAGCTTAAGTCGGGTATCTGAAAAACTGTTTTTT. J is TRBJ1-4 and V is TRBV7-2; no firm D call. There are 14 residues in the CDR3. V lost 2 bases to trimming and J lost 7 bases, with 11 bases between them. The germline V gene has CDR1 SGHTA and CDR2 FQGNSA. The whole variable domain, filled in from reference TRBV7-2 and TRBJ1-4, reads GAGVSQSPSNKVTEKGKDVELRCDPISGHTALYWYRQSLGQGLEFLIYFQGNSAPDKSGLPSDRFSAERTGGSVSTLTIQRTQQEDSAVYLCASSLSRVSEKLFFGSGTQLSVL.

This clonotype was recorded a few times. The V and J genes are TRBV20-1 and TRBJ2-1, with 8 bases identical to TRBD2. V shed 3 bases and J 5 bases; nucleotides not matched to a gene: 9. The CDR3 runs 15 residues. CDR1 is DFQATT and CDR2 is SNEGSKA in the germline V gene (reference sequence). The DNA for the CDR3 is TGCAGTGCTAGGGGGGGACTAGTTAAAAACAATGAGCAGTTCTTC. Residues: CSARGGLVKNNEQFF.

V gene TRBV19 combines with J gene TRBJ2-5, with D tentatively TRBD1 or TRBD2 (6 bases each). Trimming pared 3 bases from V and 2 bases from J, leaving 13 bases between. The germline CDR1 and CDR2 sequences are LNHDA and SQIVND (reference sequence). This CDR3 is 15 amino acids long. The CDR3 here is CASSIGGTSQETQYF. As DNA, the CDR3 is TGTGCCAGTAGTATCGGAGGGACATCGCAAGAGACCCAGTACTTC.

The chain has TRBV4-1 and TRBJ2-5; D possibly corresponds to TRBD2 (6 bases). The germline V gene has CDR1 MGHRA and CDR2 YSYEKL. The CDR3 totals 16 residues. V was shortened by 0 bases and J by 1 base, with 12 bases between the two germline ends. The CDR3 loop reads CASSQDGDWIQETQYF. The CDR3 DNA is TGCGCCAGCAGCCAAGACGGGGACTGGATCCAAGAGACCCAGTACTTC.

This clonotype was recorded at least ten times. The chain couples TRBV28 to TRBJ1-6; D unresolved. Between the trimmed V and J ends, which lost 5 bases and 4 bases, there was a span of 21 bases. Germline CDR1 MDHEN, CDR2 SYDVKM. The CDR3 spans 18 residues. The CDR3 sequence is CASSTPVAVEKYNSPLHF. CDR3 in DNA: TGTGCCAGCAGTACCCCTGTGGCAGTGGAGAAATATAATTCACCCCTCCACTTT. Filled out from reference TRBV28 and TRBJ1-6, the complete variable domain reads DVKVTQSSRYLVKRTGEKVFLECVQDMDHENMFWYRQDPGLGLRLIYFSYDVKMKEKGDIPEGYSVSREKKERFSLILESASTNQTSMYLCASSTPVAVEKYNSPLHFGNGTRLTVT.

This clonotype was seen ten or more times. V and J are TRBV7-2 and TRBJ2-2; D remains unclear. V lost 5 bases and J lost 3, with 13 bases in between. The length of the CDR3 is 15 residues. CDR1 and CDR2 from the germline V gene are SGHTA and FQGNSA. This CDR3 is CASSRPRPYTGELFF. For the CDR3, the DNA is TGTGCCAGCAGCCGCCCCCGCCCATACACCGGGGAGCTGTTTTTT.

The chain carries TRBV24-1 and TRBJ2-3; TRBD1 is a possible D gene (5 bases). CDR1 and CDR2 (germline): KGHDR, SFDVKD. V gave up 4 bases and J gave up 0 bases, with 7 bases separating them. The CDR3 covers 14 residues. The CDR3 loop is CATSEPGSTDTQYF. CDR3 DNA: TGTGCCACCAGTGAGCCAGGGAGCACAGATACGCAGTATTTT.

In this sample, this clonotype turned up many times. V is TRBV7-9 and J is TRBJ1-6; D ambiguous. The CDR3 loop spans 14 amino acids. Germline V gene lookup returns CDR1 SEHNR and CDR2 FQNEAQ (reference sequence). V was pared by 5 bases and J by 2 bases, with 7 bases between. The CDR3 loop reads CASSQSAYNSPLHF. In DNA form, the CDR3 reads TGTGCCAGCAGCCAATCAGCCTATAATTCACCCCTCCACTTT.

The chain recombines TRBV11-1 with TRBJ2-7, with TRBD2 as a possible D gene (6 bases). Trimming took off 4 bases at V and 4 bases at J, with 11 bases between the two ends. Germline V gene lookup returns CDR1 SGHAT and CDR2 FQDESV (reference sequence). The CDR3 runs 13 residues. This chain's CDR3 is CASSSGGAYEQYF. The DNA for the CDR3 is TGTGCCAGCAGCTCAGGAGGGGCTTACGAGCAGTACTTC.

This clonotype was seen repeatedly, ten times or more. V and J are TRBV6-6 and TRBJ1-5; the D gene is possibly TRBD1 (6 bases). V lost 8 bases to trimming and J lost 8 bases, with 19 bases between them. Germline V lookup: CDR1 MNHNY, CDR2 SVGAGI (reference sequence). The CDR3 runs to 14 residues. The DNA of the CDR3 is TGTGCCAGCGGGGACACCAGCCCTGAGGAGCCCCAGCATTTT. Its protein is CASGDTSPEEPQHF.

The CDR3 DNA reads TGCAGCGTCGCGGCAGGGAAAAACATTCAGTACTTC. Encoded protein: CSVAAGKNIQYF. The chain has TRBV29-1 and TRBJ2-4; maybe TRBD1 (5 bases). Germline loops: CDR1 SQVTM, CDR2 ANQGSEA. Trimming removed 6 bases at V and 4 bases at J, with 10 bases between. The CDR3 totals 12 residues.

This clonotype was observed many times. V gene TRBV5-1 combines with J gene TRBJ2-1; 7 bases are a match to TRBD2. Trimming cost V 0 bases and J 3 bases; bases outside gene matches: 3. Per the germline V gene, CDR1 is SGHRS and CDR2 is YFSETQ. This CDR3 has 15 residues. CDR3 sequence: CASSLETSHYNEQFF. CDR3 sequence (DNA): TGCGCCAGCAGCTTGGAGACTAGCCACTACAATGAGCAGTTCTTC.

The sample holds many counts of this clonotype. The chain combines TRBV2 with TRBJ2-5; D possibly corresponds to TRBD1 (6 bases). V lost 3 bases to trimming and J lost 2 bases, with 10 bases between them. Germline loops: CDR1 SNHLY, CDR2 FYNNEI. The CDR3 runs to 14 residues. CDR3 amino acids: CASSDGQLQETQYF. In nucleotides, the CDR3 is TGTGCCAGCAGTGACGGACAGTTACAAGAGACCCAGTACTTC.

The chain is built from TRBV6-2 or TRBV6-3 and TRBJ2-5, with D tentatively TRBD1 (6 bases). Trimming removed 0 bases from V and 1 base from J, with 24 bases in between. The CDR3 covers 20 residues. Germline V lookup: CDR1 MNHEY, CDR2 SVGEGT. The CDR3 region has the DNA TGTGCCAGCAGTTACTCGAGAACCTCACCGGGACAACTTAGCCAAGAGACCCAGTACTTC. This sequence encodes CASSYSRTSPGQLSQETQYF.

This clonotype has ten or more counts. This rearrangement joins TRBV25-1 to TRBJ1-2; no clear D. CDR3 length equals 13 residues. In germline, CDR1 is MGHDK, CDR2 SYGVNS. The V end lost 5 bases, the J end lost 0 bases, and 7 bases lay between the germline ends. This CDR3 reads CASSQASNYGYTF. The CDR3 nucleotides read TGTGCCAGCAGTCAGGCTTCTAACTATGGCTACACCTTC.

This clonotype was recorded at least ten times. The chain is built from TRBV6-2 or TRBV6-3 and TRBJ1-3; no firm D call. Germline assignment: CDR1 MNHEY and CDR2 SVGEGT. CDR3 length equals 15 residues. Deletions cut 5 bases from V and 0 bases from J, with 11 bases between. CDR3 sequence (DNA): TGTGCCAGCAGTGACGAAGGAGGCTCTGGAAACACCATATATTTT. Protein: CASSDEGGSGNTIYF.

This clonotype was seen ten or more times. This chain uses TRBV6-2 or TRBV6-3 with TRBJ1-1; maybe TRBD1 (5 bases). In germline, CDR1 is MNHEY, CDR2 SVGEGT. The CDR3 totals 14 residues. Trimming removed 6 bases from V and 8 bases from J, with 19 bases in between. DNA of the CDR3: TGTGCCAGCAGAGGGCAGGGAGCGGCTTTAGAAGCTTTCTTT. Amino acids: CASRGQGAALEAFF.

There are many counts of this clonotype. The chain uses TRBV7-9 and TRBJ1-6; weak D call: TRBD1 (6 bases). Trimming cost V 6 bases and J 8 bases, with 20 bases left between them. This CDR3 has 16 amino acids. The germline V gene has CDR1 SEHNR and CDR2 FQNEAQ (reference sequence). This chain's CDR3 is CASRSWAYRADSPLHF. CDR3 nucleotide sequence: TGTGCCAGCAGATCGTGGGCATACAGGGCGGATTCACCCCTCCACTTT.

This clonotype was counted at least ten times. This rearrangement joins TRBV7-2 to TRBJ1-2; 8 bases are shared with TRBD1. Losses at the gene ends were 1 base for V and 2 bases for J; bases not matched to a gene: 6. This CDR3 contains 16 residues. Germline-derived CDR1 and CDR2 are SGHTA and FQGNSA. CDR3 nucleotide sequence: TGTGCCAGCAGCTTAGAAGGGACAGGAGTGAACTATGGCTACACCTTC. This codes for CASSLEGTGVNYGYTF.

This rearrangement joins TRBV27 to TRBJ2-1; 13 bases fit TRBD2. Germline V gene lookup returns CDR1 MNHEY and CDR2 SMNVEV (reference sequence). The CDR3 is 14 residues long. V lost 10 bases and J lost 7; bases outside the gene matches: 7. CDR3 sequence (DNA): TGTGCCACCGCTAAACTAGCGGGGGGGAATGAGCAGTTCTTC. Its translation is CATAKLAGGNEQFF.

This clonotype has ten or more counts. The V and J genes are TRBV7-9 and TRBJ2-5; no definite D call. Germline V gene sequence: CDR1 SEHNR, CDR2 FQNEAQ (reference sequence). Trimming left V 3 bases short and J 0 bases short, with 8 bases between. This CDR3 contains 14 residues. The CDR3 protein is CASSLAHYQETQYF. In DNA form, the CDR3 reads TGTGCCAGCAGCTTGGCCCACTACCAAGAGACCCAGTACTTC.

This clonotype was detected only a few times. V is TRBV7-2 and J is TRBJ2-1; TRBD1 is a possible D gene (7 bases). V was clipped by 1 base and J by 8 bases, with 15 bases between them. This CDR3 has 15 amino acids. Germline CDR1 is SGHTA and CDR2 is FQGNSA. CDR3 in amino acids: CASSLGGGGVDEQFF. In DNA, the CDR3 is TGTGCCAGCAGCTTAGGAGGGGGCGGGGTTGATGAGCAGTTCTTC.

This clonotype was counted ten times or more. The chain combines TRBV7-9 with TRBJ1-2; D not resolved. V lost 1 base and J 4 bases, leaving 10 bases between the germline ends. The germline V gene has CDR1 SEHNR and CDR2 FQNEAQ (reference sequence). The CDR3 has 14 residues. The chain's CDR3 is CASSLGGEAYGYTF. CDR3 in DNA: TGTGCCAGCAGCTTAGGTGGAGAGGCCTATGGCTACACCTTC.

This clonotype was found a few times. This chain uses TRBV7-8 with TRBJ2-7, with D possibly matching TRBD1 (6 bases). Trimming took 3 bases from V and 4 from J, leaving 7 bases between them. CDR1 is SGHVS, CDR2 FQNEAQ, per germline. The CDR3 length is 12 residues. CDR3 DNA sequence: TGTGCCAGCAGCTTTACAGGGTACGAGCAGTACTTC. Protein: CASSFTGYEQYF.

In its sample, this clonotype was seen many times. The rearrangement uses TRBV7-2 and TRBJ2-3; a possible D gene is TRBD2 (6 bases). Trimming left V 2 bases short and J 1 base short, with 10 bases between. The CDR3 is 15 amino acids. Germline V CDR1 and CDR2: SGHTA, FQGNSA. The CDR3 DNA sequence: TGTGCCAGCAGCTTACCGGAGGGGCGCACAGATACGCAGTATTTT. This codes for CASSLPEGRTDTQYF. The variable domain in full, with the rest retrieved from reference TRBV7-2 and TRBJ2-3, is GAGVSQSPSNKVTEKGKDVELRCDPISGHTALYWYRQSLGQGLEFLIYFQGNSAPDKSGLPSDRFSAERTGGSVSTLTIQRTQQEDSAVYLCASSLPEGRTDTQYFGPGTRLTVL.

This clonotype was recorded a few times. The chain has TRBV12-3 or TRBV12-4 and TRBJ2-7; D is perhaps TRBD1 (6 bases). V was clipped by 6 bases and J by 0 bases, with 12 bases between them. The CDR3 is 14 residues long. The CDR3 here is CASRLGQNSYEQYF. As DNA, the CDR3 is TGTGCCAGCAGGCTCGGACAGAACTCCTACGAGCAGTACTTC.

This clonotype came up many times. The chain uses TRBV7-2 and TRBJ2-2; D is unclear. Germline CDR1 SGHTA, CDR2 FQGNSA. This CDR3 region has 13 residues. The germline V and J ends were trimmed by 3 bases and 4 bases, with 6 bases remaining between them. CDR3 in amino acids: CASSFSSTGELFF. CDR3 nucleotide sequence: TGTGCCAGCAGCTTTAGCTCCACCGGGGAGCTGTTTTTT.